Following are 20 T cell receptor beta chains from one sample sequenced in a study of beta chain features in type 1 diabetes (dated by TCRdb to about 2018). Study-wide conclusions, independent of this receptor: A moderate but significant shortening of TCRB CDR3 length was observed in type 1 diabetes patients in all four CD4+ subsets.

Their recognized antigens are unknown. Libraries came from the immunoSEQ multiplex PCR assay. The High Capacity cDNA Reverse Transcription Kit was used to reverse transcribe all of the isolated RNA, meaning that expressed TCRB transcripts were what got sequenced. TCRdb took over this immuneACCESS table, retaining in-frame rearrangements with V and J assigned. Such tables are incomplete; in checked studies, under half of the missing clones stem from an unresolved V gene, and the remainder is unexplained. The sample table records nearly 350,000 clones; 9.3% of these occur just once. The leading ten clones occupy over 0.95% of the sample. Sequenced sample: central memory CD4+ T cells from blood. The receptors shown here come from a man younger than 45 with type 1 diabetes.

The chain couples TRBV14 to TRBJ2-5; 12 positions agree with TRBD1. V lost 4 bases and J lost 3; bases outside the gene matches: 9. From germline, CDR1 is SGHDN and CDR2 FVKESK. The CDR3 has 17 amino acids. The CDR3, as DNA: TGTGCCAGCAGCCCCCTACCGGGACAGGGGGCAGAAGAGACCCAGTACTTC. This sequence encodes CASSPLPGQGAEETQYF.

This clone was observed many times. The CDR3: CASSLGTQGLYGYTF. The CDR3 bases are TGTGCCAGCAGCTTAGGAACGCAGGGACTCTATGGCTACACCTTC. This chain connects TRBV7-9 to TRBJ1-2; tentatively, D is TRBD1 (5 bases). This CDR3 region has 15 residues. CDR1 SEHNR and CDR2 FQNEAQ come from the germline V gene (reference sequence). V was trimmed by 1 base and J by 4 bases, leaving 13 bases between them.

This clone was seen a few times. Other DNA sequences in this specimen translate into the identical CDR3. The chain links TRBV6-5 to TRBJ2-5, with D possibly being TRBD1 (6 bases). Germline CDR1 MNHEY, CDR2 SVGAGI. The CDR3 length is 13 residues. The V gene lost 2 bases and the J gene lost 5 bases, with 9 bases spanning the gap. The CDR3 DNA is TGTGCCAGCAGTTACGGGGGCTCGGAGACCCAGTACTTC. Translating it yields CASSYGGSETQYF.

This clone was detected only a few times. The chain combines TRBV5-5 with TRBJ2-3, with D possibly being TRBD2 (5 bases). The CDR3 is made up of 15 amino acids. Per the germline V gene, CDR1 is SGHKS and CDR2 is YYEKEE (reference sequence). The V and J ends lost 2 bases and 2 bases respectively, with 12 bases between them. As DNA, the CDR3 is TGTGCCAGCAGCTTTCTAGTAGCGAACACAGATACGCAGTATTTT. Translating it yields CASSFLVANTDTQYF.

The table lists this clone with a few counts. This chain connects TRBV5-4 to TRBJ1-1; D is perhaps TRBD1 (6 bases). The CDR3 sequence is 16 residues long. V lost 0 bases to trimming and J lost 0 bases, with 12 bases between them. From germline, CDR1 is SGHNT and CDR2 YYREEE (reference sequence). The DNA of the CDR3 is TGTGCCAGCAGCTTGGAGACGGGACATATGAACACTGAAGCTTTCTTT. It specifies CASSLETGHMNTEAFF.

This clone came up a few times. The chain joins TRBV4-2 to TRBJ1-5; D might be TRBD1 (5 bases). The V gene's germline CDR1 is LGHNA and CDR2 YNFKEQ. The CDR3 runs 15 residues. V was shortened by 0 bases and J by 7 bases, with 13 bases between the two germline ends. The CDR3 here is CASSQDSWRDQPQHF. Written as DNA, the CDR3 is TGTGCCAGCAGCCAAGATTCATGGAGGGACCAGCCCCAGCATTTT.

V is TRBV29-1 and J is TRBJ2-7, with 8 bases identical to TRBD1. CDR3 length: 15 amino acids. The V and J ends lost 0 bases and 3 bases, in that order; junction bases with no gene match: 7. Per the germline V gene, CDR1 is SQVTM and CDR2 is ANQGSEA. CDR3: CSVEDRGRGRYEQYF. The CDR3 DNA reads as TGCAGCGTTGAAGATCGAGGCAGGGGGCGCTACGAGCAGTACTTC.

This clone has a count of ten or more. The genes are TRBV2 and TRBJ1-2, with no clear D. V gave up 7 bases and J gave up 2 bases, with 11 bases separating them. Germline V gives CDR1 SNHLY, CDR2 FYNNEI. This CDR3 comprises 13 residues. The CDR3 is CASIADRNYGYTF. DNA of the CDR3: TGTGCCAGCATAGCAGATAGGAACTATGGCTACACCTTC.

The rearrangement uses TRBV5-6 and TRBJ2-7; D is unresolved. In germline, CDR1 is SGHDT, CDR2 YYEEEE. V was shortened by 4 bases and J by 6 bases, with 11 bases between the two germline ends. The CDR3 covers 12 residues. This chain's CDR3 is CASSTGPTEQYF. DNA for the CDR3: TGTGCCAGCAGCACCGGTCCTACCGAGCAGTACTTC.

This clone occurred a few times. This sequence joins TRBV11-2 and TRBJ1-1; D not resolved. V lost 5 bases and J lost 2, with 12 bases in between. Germline values: CDR1 SGHAT, CDR2 FQNNGV. This CDR3 is 14 amino acids long. As DNA, the CDR3 is TGTGCCAGCAGCCTTAGCATGGCCAACACTGAAGCTTTCTTT. Protein product: CASSLSMANTEAFF.

Here the CDR3 reads CASSDTGTEIVLTF. CDR3 sequence (DNA): TGTGCCAGCAGTGACACCGGGACAGAAATTGTCCTGACTTTC. The chain combines TRBV25-1 with TRBJ2-6; 7 bases line up with TRBD1. The CDR3 sequence is 14 residues long. Germline V gives CDR1 MGHDK, CDR2 SYGVNS. With V trimmed by 3 bases and J by 13 bases, 9 bases remained unmatched.

The rearrangement joins TRBV19 to TRBJ1-4; D uncertain. Trimming stripped 2 bases from V and 1 base from J, with 8 bases between. CDR3 length: 15 residues. Germline-derived CDR1 and CDR2 are LNHDA and SQIVND (reference sequence). The CDR3 loop is CASSISSRTNEKLFF. In DNA, the CDR3 is TGTGCCAGTAGTATAAGTAGCAGAACTAATGAAAAACTGTTTTTT.

This clone was found a few times. This sequence joins TRBV6-1 and TRBJ2-3, with 9 bases that match TRBD2. The CDR3 loop spans 15 amino acids. The germline CDR1 and CDR2 sequences are MNHNS and SASEGT. The ends lost 7 bases at V and 7 bases at J; junction bases unmatched: 12. CDR3 DNA sequence: TGTGCCAGCACCGACGGGCGGGGGGGCCTATATACGCAGTATTTT. Amino acids: CASTDGRGGLYTQYF.

CDR3: CASSQYYNEQFF. For the CDR3, the DNA is TGTGCCAGCAGCCAATACTACAATGAGCAGTTCTTC. V is TRBV14 and J is TRBJ2-1; D is ambiguous. The CDR3 totals 12 residues. The V end lost 2 bases, the J end lost 3 bases, and 2 bases lay between the germline ends. Germline V gene lookup returns CDR1 SGHDN and CDR2 FVKESK.

The chain combines TRBV25-1 with TRBJ1-2, with unresolved D. With 4 bases removed from V and 6 bases from J, the gap between germline ends came to 9 bases. The CDR3 length is 12 residues. Germline CDR1 reads MGHDK; CDR2 reads SYGVNS. CDR3 in DNA: TGTGCCAGCAGTGGTAACAAAGATGGCTACACCTTC. It codes for CASSGNKDGYTF.

This clone was counted only a few times. The V and J genes are TRBV30 and TRBJ2-2; a possible D gene is TRBD1 (6 bases). There are 14 residues in the CDR3. The germline V gene encodes CDR1 GTSNPN and CDR2 SVGIG (reference sequence). V dropped 1 base and J dropped 9 bases, with 15 bases sitting between them. The chain's CDR3 is CAWSALYGGRELFF. The CDR3 DNA reads TGTGCCTGGAGTGCCCTCTATGGGGGCAGGGAGCTGTTTTTT. The full variable domain, its missing parts supplied by reference TRBV30 and TRBJ2-2, is SQTIHQWPATLVQPVGSPLSLECTVEGTSNPNLYWYRQAAGRGLQLLFYSVGIGQISSEVPQNLSASRPQDRQFILSSKKLLLSDSGFYLCAWSALYGGRELFFGEGSRLTVL.

This clone was picked up a small number of times. The chain has TRBV10-1 and TRBJ2-5; D might be TRBD1 or TRBD2, each matching 5 bases. This CDR3 has 13 residues. The V end lost 6 bases, the J end lost 5 bases, and 13 bases lay between the germline ends. Looked up from germline, CDR1 is WNHNN and CDR2 is SYGVQD (reference sequence). DNA for the CDR3: TGCGCCAGCAGCCAGGGAGTAGGGGAGACCCAGTACTTC. Translation: CASSQGVGETQYF.

This clone showed up many times. The chain links TRBV28 to TRBJ1-3; no definite D call. Germline V gives CDR1 MDHEN, CDR2 SYDVKM. Trimming pared 2 bases from V and 4 bases from J, leaving 3 bases between. This CDR3 is 12 amino acids long. The CDR3 sequence is CASSLRGNTIYF. As DNA, the CDR3 is TGTGCCAGCAGTTTAAGGGGAAACACCATATATTTT.

This clone was counted at least ten times. The chain employs TRBV16 and TRBJ1-2, with 7 bases that match TRBD1. This CDR3 is 16 amino acids long. Trimming cost V 3 bases and J 0 bases; bases outside gene matches: 7. Germline CDR1 reads KGHSY; CDR2 reads FQNENV. CDR3 bases: TGTGCCAGCAGCCAGTCCGGACAGGTCTCTAACTATGGCTACACCTTC. Protein product: CASSQSGQVSNYGYTF.

This chain uses TRBV4-3 with TRBJ2-1, with D unclear. Trimming left V 0 bases short and J 0 bases short, with 12 bases between. The V gene's germline CDR1 is LGHNA and CDR2 YSLEER. This CDR3 is built from 17 residues. The DNA of the CDR3 is TGCGCCAGCAGCCAAGATGGTTACGGTAGCTCCTACAATGAGCAGTTCTTC. Its protein is CASSQDGYGSSYNEQFF.